This T cell receptor beta chain is drawn from a study of blood T cells in healthy people across ages. The CDR3 is 14 residues long. V lost 8 bases, J lost 0 bases, and 3 bases stayed unmatched. Per the germline V gene, CDR1 is KGHDR and CDR2 is SFDVKD. Findings and limits, study-wide: Researchers report that TCR beta diversity correlated strongly with naive T cell percentage. Per-million-T-cell TCR beta diversity fell roughly linearly with age.

Each sample yielded at least 6 micrograms of PBMC total RNA. Concerning this clonotype: Its antigen remains unknown.

A sample-barcoded 5' primer and a J-beta primer mix were used in a second PCR of roughly 7 to 12 cycles. All cDNA molecules were each tagged by a template-switch adaptor with 12 random nucleotides. TCRdb independently ran MiXCR on the 5' RACE reads; one entry per CDR3 protein. The table has over 1,300,000 distinct CDR3 sequences, approximately 59% seen once; the top ten hold over 5%. This clonotype originated in a man aged 18 to 29 in good health. Sequenced material: blood. This rearrangement joins TRBV24-1 to TRBJ2-3, with TRBD2 matching over 8 bases. CDR3 in amino acids: CATKGTRSTDTQYF. DNA of the CDR3: TGTGCCACCAAAGGGACTAGAAGCACAGATACGCAGTATTTT.